This is a list of T cell receptor beta chains from one sample in a study of Ad26.COV2.S vaccination and SARS-CoV-2 variants. Produced via immunoSEQ multiplex PCR; TCRdb's table is partial and in-frame only. This table holds some 520,000 clones, roughly nine tenths found once. Sequences were derived from peripheral blood, sampled in a trial of Ad26.COV2.S vaccine versus placebo. The source is a person aged 18 to 65 who received the Ad26.COV2.S COVID-19 vaccine or a placebo. Both conserved end residues are part of each CDR3. Each record gives: D gene, J gene, clone size, V gene, CDR3 DNA, CDR3 protein. D genes are given only for firm matches. Expanded clones are given a class, and other clones once, few, many or no size at all.

-	TRBJ1-2	-	TRBV18	TGTGCCAGCTCACCAGACAGCTATGGCTACACCTTC	CASSPDSYGYTF
-	TRBJ2-1	many	TRBV7-9	TGTGCCAGCAGCTTGGTTGGCTCCTACAATGAGCAGTTCTTC	CASSLVGSYNEQFF
TRBD1	TRBJ1-1	-	TRBV19	TGTGCCAGTATCCGCGGACAGGGGAGAACTGAAGCTTTCTTT	CASIRGQGRTEAFF
TRBD1	TRBJ2-3	-	TRBV12-5	TGTGCTAGTGCCTTGGGTGGGACAGGGGCAGATACGCAGTATTTT	CASALGGTGADTQYF
TRBD1	TRBJ1-5	-	TRBV5-6	TGTGCCAGCAGCTTGGGGTCCAGGGGGAGTCAGCCCCAGCATTTT	CASSLGSRGSQPQHF
-	TRBJ1-6	-	TRBV28	TGTGCCAGCAGTTTCACCGGGGGCGGTTATTCACCCCTCCACTTT	CASSFTGGGYSPLHF
TRBD2	TRBJ2-5	-	TRBV28	TGTACCAGCAGTTTATTGGGACTAGCGGGCAAGACCCAGTACTTC	CTSSLLGLAGKTQYF
-	TRBJ1-2	-	TRBV30	TGTGCCTGGAGTCATAGAAACTATGGCTACACCTTC	CAWSHRNYGYTF
-	TRBJ1-1	-	TRBV28	TGTGCCAGCAACCAGAACACTGAAGCTTTCTTT	CASNQNTEAFF
-	TRBJ2-1	-	TRBV24-1	TGTGCCACCCACGGCCAGGGGAGCTCCTACAATGAGCAGTTCTTC	CATHGQGSSYNEQFF
TRBD1	TRBJ2-2	-	TRBV5-1	TGCGCCAGCAGCTTCTCGGGACAGGGCACCGGGGAGCTGTTTTTT	CASSFSGQGTGELFF
-	TRBJ1-5	-	TRBV12-3/TRBV12-4	TGTGCCAGCAGCCCCGCCGGGGGTCAGCCCCAGCATTTT	CASSPAGGQPQHF
-	TRBJ2-2	-	TRBV5-4	TGTGCCAGCAGCACCGGGGCGGTTGACACCGGGGAGCTGTTTTTT	CASSTGAVDTGELFF
TRBD1	TRBJ2-4	-	TRBV28	TGTGCCAGCAGCTCCCCCAGGGGGCTGGGAAACATTCAGTACTTC	CASSSPRGLGNIQYF
-	TRBJ1-1	-	TRBV6-2/TRBV6-3	TGTGCCAGCAGCCCCCCGGTCGTGGCTGAAGCTTTCTTT	CASSPPVVAEAFF
-	TRBJ1-3	once	TRBV3-1/TRBV3-2	TGTGCCAGCAGCCAAGATGCGGGGGGTTACGGAAACACCATATATTTT	CASSQDAGGYGNTIYF
-	TRBJ2-1	-	TRBV18	TGTGCCAGCTCACCAAAGGACAATGAGCAGTTCTTC	CASSPKDNEQFF
TRBD2	TRBJ2-1	few	TRBV6-5	TGTGCCAGCACCGAACCGGGACTAGGGTACAATGAGCAGTTCTTC	CASTEPGLGYNEQFF
-	TRBJ2-6	-	TRBV19	TGTGCCAGTAGTACCCTGGGGACTGGGGCCAACGTCCTGACTTTC	CASSTLGTGANVLTF
-	TRBJ2-7	once	TRBV7-2	TGTGCCAGCAGCTTATTAAGTCCGGGGGCCTCCTACGAGCAGTACTTC	CASSLLSPGASYEQYF
TRBD1	TRBJ2-7	-	TRBV18	TGTGCCAGCTCACCGGGGACAGGGGGCTACGAGCAGTACTTC	CASSPGTGGYEQYF
-	TRBJ2-7	-	TRBV12-3/TRBV12-4	TGTGCCAGCGGGTTGGCTTCCTACGAGCAGTACTTC	CASGLASYEQYF
-	TRBJ2-5	-	TRBV7-6	TGTGCCAGCAGCCAAAAGGGCCTCAGCCAAGAGACCCAGTACTTC	CASSQKGLSQETQYF
-	TRBJ2-5	-	TRBV19	TGTGCCAGTCGCCCCGTGGGGGGAGAGGAGACCCAGTACTTC	CASRPVGGEETQYF
-	TRBJ2-7	-	TRBV14	TGTGCCAGCAGCCAATTTGGGGGAAGCTCCTACGAGCAGTACTTC	CASSQFGGSSYEQYF
TRBD1	TRBJ2-7	-	TRBV10-3	TGTGCCATCAGCGGAGGGACAGGAGGGTCCTACGAGCAGTACTTC	CAISGGTGGSYEQYF
-	TRBJ2-3	-	TRBV19	TGTGCCAGTAGTCCCCCCGAGAGAGATACGCAGTATTTT	CASSPPERDTQYF
-	TRBJ2-7	-	TRBV11-2	TGTGCCAGCAGCTTAGGGGCGGGACGGCAGTACTTC	CASSLGAGRQYF
-	TRBJ2-3	-	TRBV4-1	TGCGCCAGCAGCCGTCCCCAGGAGACAGATACGCAGTATTTT	CASSRPQETDTQYF
-	TRBJ2-7	-	TRBV11-3	TGTGCCAGCAGCTTGTCTAATGAGCACGAGCAGTACTTC	CASSLSNEHEQYF
-	TRBJ1-1	-	TRBV29-1	TGCAGCGTTCAGCCCGGGAACACTGAAGCTTTCTTT	CSVQPGNTEAFF
-	TRBJ1-5	once	TRBV28	TGTGCCAGCAGTTTGCGCAGGGGAGACAATCAGCCCCAGCATTTT	CASSLRRGDNQPQHF
TRBD2	TRBJ2-5	-	TRBV28	TGTGCCAGCAGCCGCCTAGCGGGCGTAGGGGGGGAGACCCAGTACTTC	CASSRLAGVGGETQYF
TRBD1	TRBJ2-1	-	TRBV9	TGTGCCAGCAACCCCTCGGGACAGACATACAATGAGCAGTTCTTC	CASNPSGQTYNEQFF
-	TRBJ2-4	-	TRBV6-2/TRBV6-3	TGTGCCAGCAGTGCCGATTCCAGGGGAGGAATCAAAAACATTCAGTACTTC	CASSADSRGGIKNIQYF
TRBD2	TRBJ2-1	-	TRBV11-3	TGTGCCAGCAGCCCCCCCTTGACTAGCGGGAGGATCAATGAGCAGTTCTTC	CASSPPLTSGRINEQFF
-	TRBJ2-1	-	TRBV5-1	TGCGCCAGCAGCTTTGTGGCGGGGACTTGGGGCAATGAGCAGTTCTTC	CASSFVAGTWGNEQFF
-	TRBJ1-4	-	TRBV19	TGTGCCAGTAAGGTGGACGGGTTTCCCAGCGAGGATGAAAAACTGTTTTTT	CASKVDGFPSEDEKLFF
-	TRBJ2-2	-	TRBV29-1	TGCAGCGCCGAGACAGGGAACACCGGGGAGCTGTTTTTT	CSAETGNTGELFF
TRBD2	TRBJ2-3	-	TRBV7-2	TGTGCCAGCAGCCCCTTTTTGCGGGAGCTTCCCGACACAGATACGCAGTATTTT	CASSPFLRELPDTDTQYF
-	TRBJ1-1	once	TRBV19	TGTGCCAGTAGTTGGGGGGACGAAGCTTTCTTT	CASSWGDEAFF
TRBD1	TRBJ2-2	-	TRBV9	TGTGCCAGCAGCGCCCGGGACAGCTCGATCAAATCCTACACCGGGGAGCTGTTTTTT	CASSARDSSIKSYTGELFF
TRBD1	TRBJ1-5	-	TRBV27	TGTGCCAGCAGACCCGGGACAGGGAGGCAGCCCCAGCATTTT	CASRPGTGRQPQHF
TRBD2	TRBJ2-7	-	TRBV27	TGTGCCAGCAGTTTATTAGCGGGAGGGGGTAAGCAGTACTTC	CASSLLAGGGKQYF
-	TRBJ2-5	-	TRBV25-1	TGTGCCAGCAGTGGACCGAATCAAGAGACCCAGTACTTC	CASSGPNQETQYF
-	TRBJ2-2	once	TRBV10-3	TGTGCCATCAGTGACTACAGGGAAACCGGGGAGCTGTTTTTT	CAISDYRETGELFF
TRBD2	TRBJ2-7	-	TRBV10-3	TGTGCCATCAGTGACGGGGGACTAGCGGGAGACCTAGGGGAGCAGTACTTC	CAISDGGLAGDLGEQYF
-	TRBJ1-1	-	TRBV28	TGTGCCAGCAGTTCGCCAGGGCTTAACACTGAAGCTTTCTTT	CASSSPGLNTEAFF
-	TRBJ2-3	-	TRBV11-3	TGTGCCAGCAGCTTAGCCCCCCCAGGGCCCGGGGGCACAGATACGCAGTATTTT	CASSLAPPGPGGTDTQYF
-	TRBJ1-5	-	TRBV18	TGTGCCAGCTCACCCTCGAACAGCAATCAGCCCCAGCATTTT	CASSPSNSNQPQHF
-	TRBJ2-2	-	TRBV9	TGTGCCAGCAGCGCAAGGCGAACAGCGAACACCGGGGAGCTGTTTTTT	CASSARRTANTGELFF
-	TRBJ2-3	-	TRBV5-5	TGTGCCAGCAGTGTGGGGGGCCAATGGGATACGCAGTATTTT	CASSVGGQWDTQYF
-	TRBJ1-6	-	TRBV5-4	TGTGCCAGCAGCATATACAGGGCGAGCTCCTATAATTCACCCCTCCACTTT	CASSIYRASSYNSPLHF
TRBD2	TRBJ2-1	-	TRBV3-1/TRBV3-2	TGTGCCAGCAGCCAAGATCACCTAGCGGGTGAGCAGTTCTTC	CASSQDHLAGEQFF
TRBD1	TRBJ2-5	-	TRBV5-1	TGCGCCAGCAGCCCGACAGGGCGACGAGAGACCCAGTACTTC	CASSPTGRRETQYF